The 27 T cell receptor beta chains below come from one sample, sequenced in a study of T cells after yellow fever vaccination. TCRdb passed the 5' RACE reads through MiXCR, listing each CDR3 protein once. The table shows around 300,000 distinct CDR3 sequences, with approximately 4% occurring only once. The starting material was PBMCs, obtained 15 days after the yellow fever booster vaccination. These receptors originate from a man in his late teens or twenties who received the YFV17D yellow fever vaccine.

V usage is TRBV12-3 or TRBV12-4 and J usage is TRBJ2-1; D may be TRBD2 (6 bases). This CDR3 has 16 residues. Deletions cut 0 bases from V and 6 bases from J, with 15 bases between. In nucleotides, the CDR3 is TGTGCCAGCAGTTTAGCGGCGGGGCCCCTGGGCAATGAGCAGTTCTTC. Protein: CASSLAAGPLGNEQFF.

J is TRBJ1-1 and V is TRBV18; D uncertain. V was clipped by 3 bases and J by 5 bases, with 10 bases between them. Germline-derived CDR1 and CDR2 are KGHSH and LQKENI. The CDR3 runs 13 residues. The DNA for the CDR3 is TGTGCCAGCTCACCCCCCTCCACTACTGAAGCTTTCTTT. Its protein is CASSPPSTTEAFF.

The V gene is TRBV4-3, the J gene TRBJ1-1; tentatively, D is TRBD1 (5 bases). V was cut by 2 bases and J by 5 bases, with 9 bases left in between. The CDR3 loop spans 13 amino acids. The germline V gene has CDR1 LGHNA and CDR2 YSLEER. CDR3 residues: CASSQNRQTEAFF. The CDR3 DNA is TGCGCCAGCAGCCAAAACAGGCAAACTGAAGCTTTCTTT.

This clonotype was recorded a few times. The chain uses TRBV10-3 and TRBJ2-2, with no clear D. The germline V and J ends were trimmed by 6 bases and 4 bases, with 9 bases remaining between them. The CDR3 spans 13 residues. Germline V gene lookup returns CDR1 ENHRY and CDR2 SYGVKD. CDR3 residues: CAIRIPITGELFF. Written as DNA, the CDR3 is TGTGCCATCAGGATACCAATCACCGGGGAGCTGTTTTTT.

This clonotype was picked up a small number of times. The V call is TRBV25-1, the J call TRBJ2-1; 8 bases map to TRBD2. This CDR3 is built from 15 residues. The V gene end was trimmed by 3 bases and the J gene end by 5 bases; junction bases not matched to a gene: 6. CDR1 and CDR2 from the germline V gene are MGHDK and SYGVNS. The chain's CDR3 is CASSDPGRGDNEQFF. The CDR3 DNA follows: TGTGCCAGCAGTGACCCAGGGCGGGGGGACAATGAGCAGTTCTTC.

Here the CDR3 reads CASSVYRVDSPLHF. DNA of the CDR3: TGTGCCAGCAGTGTCTACAGAGTGGATTCACCCCTCCACTTT. The V gene is TRBV25-1, the J gene TRBJ1-6; D is unresolved. The CDR3 is 14 amino acids. Germline V CDR1 and CDR2: MGHDK, SYGVNS. Trimming took off 4 bases at V and 8 bases at J, with 12 bases between the two ends.

This clonotype has only a few counts. The chain joins TRBV3-1 to TRBJ2-7; a possible D gene is TRBD1 (6 bases). The CDR3 has 13 amino acids. Looked up from germline, CDR1 is LGHDT and CDR2 is YNNKEL (reference sequence). V lost 5 bases and J 6 bases, leaving 14 bases between the germline ends. The DNA of the CDR3 is TGTGCCAGCAGCATTGGACAGTGGGGCGAGCAGTACGTC. The encoded protein is CASSIGQWGEQYV.

This clonotype was detected many times. V and J are TRBV20-1 and TRBJ1-2; D remains ambiguous. V dropped 1 base and J dropped 5 bases, with 11 bases sitting between them. This CDR3 has 13 residues. Per the germline V gene, CDR1 is DFQATT and CDR2 is SNEGSKA (reference sequence). In DNA form, the CDR3 reads TGCAGTGCTAGAGTCGGGTTGGGGTATGGCTACACCTTC. This codes for CSARVGLGYGYTF.

This clonotype was observed at least ten times. The chain links TRBV7-3 to TRBJ2-7; 7 nucleotides align to TRBD2. This CDR3 spans 14 amino acids. V shed 0 bases, J shed 7 bases, and the junction held 6 bases outside the gene matches. The germline V gene encodes CDR1 SGHTA and CDR2 FQGTGA. In nucleotides, the CDR3 is TGTGCCAGCAGCTTAACCCCGGGGGGTAGAGAGCAGTACTTC. Translating gives CASSLTPGGREQYF.

Written as DNA, the CDR3 is TGTGCCAGCAGCTTAGCGGGACTAGCGGGGGTTGGGGCCAACGTCCTGACTTTC. This translates into CASSLAGLAGVGANVLTF. The chain employs TRBV6-5 and TRBJ2-6; TRBD2 agrees at 14 bases. CDR1 and CDR2 from the germline V gene are MNHEY and SVGAGI. This CDR3 spans 18 amino acids. The V segment lost 6 bases and the J segment 3 bases; nucleotides outside the gene matches: 7.

This clonotype has only a few counts. The chain carries TRBV25-1 and TRBJ2-1; the D gene is possibly TRBD2 (6 bases). Looked up from germline, CDR1 is MGHDK and CDR2 is SYGVNS. V was shortened by 1 base and J by 7 bases, with 17 bases between the two germline ends. The CDR3 length is 16 residues. The CDR3 loop reads CASSEWRGAGYNEQFF. Written as DNA, the CDR3 is TGTGCCAGCAGTGAATGGAGGGGCGCCGGTTATAATGAGCAGTTCTTC.

This clonotype was observed at least ten times. The chain has TRBV5-5 and TRBJ2-2, with 7 nucleotides matching TRBD2. The CDR3 sequence is 16 residues long. The V segment lost 2 bases and the J segment 3 bases; nucleotides outside the gene matches: 7. Looked up from germline, CDR1 is SGHKS and CDR2 is YYEKEE (reference sequence). The CDR3 region is CASSFSGLADTGELFF. CDR3 bases: TGTGCCAGCAGCTTTTCTGGTCTAGCGGACACCGGGGAGCTGTTTTTT.

This clonotype appeared many times. This chain connects TRBV9 to TRBJ2-5; 10 bases match TRBD1. V dropped 1 base and J dropped 7; count of bases not matched to a gene: 7. Looked up from germline, CDR1 is SGDLS and CDR2 is YYNGEE. This CDR3 contains 15 residues. CDR3 bases: TGTGCCAGCAGCGTAAGGGGGACAGGGGAGGCGACCCAGTACTTC. It translates to CASSVRGTGEATQYF.

This clonotype was observed a few times. One end of the junction does not line up with germline, which may come from a read error. The rearrangement joins TRBV5-4 to TRBJ2-1; D call uncertain. Germline V CDR1 and CDR2: SGHNT, YYREEE (reference sequence). This CDR3 contains 14 residues. CDR3 DNA: TGTGCCAGCAGCCAGGCTACCCAGTACAAAGAGCAGTTCTTC. This translates into CASSQATQYKEQFF.

This clonotype was recorded at least ten times. CDR3 DNA: TGCGCCAGCAGCCAAGATACTCGCAGCTATGGCTACACCTTC. It is translated as CASSQDTRSYGYTF. This chain joins TRBV4-1 and TRBJ1-2; D call uncertain. V was trimmed by 0 bases and J by 4 bases, leaving 9 bases between them. Looked up from germline, CDR1 is MGHRA and CDR2 is YSYEKL. This CDR3 is built from 14 residues.

This clonotype was counted ten times or more. The chain uses TRBV5-4 and TRBJ2-3; 8 bases are shared with TRBD1. J was trimmed by 4 bases and V by 2 bases; bases with no gene match: 6. The CDR3 totals 15 residues. Germline loops: CDR1 SGHNT, CDR2 YYREEE (reference sequence). The chain's CDR3 is CASSLLQGASDTQYF. As DNA, the CDR3 is TGTGCCAGCAGCTTACTGCAGGGGGCCTCAGATACGCAGTATTTT.

This clonotype showed up many times. V gene TRBV5-1 combines with J gene TRBJ1-1; D is unclear. The germline CDR1 and CDR2 sequences are SGHRS and YFSETQ. The CDR3 spans 14 residues. The V end was cut by 1 base, the J end by 1 base, with 8 bases between. For the CDR3, the DNA is TGCGCCAGCAGCTTGTCACGGACGAACACTGAAGCTTTCTTT. It encodes CASSLSRTNTEAFF.

J is TRBJ2-1 and V is TRBV7-6; 12 bases are shared with TRBD2. This CDR3 contains 19 residues. V lost 2 bases and J lost 3; bases outside the gene matches: 11. The germline CDR1 and CDR2 sequences are SGHVS and FNYEAQ. The CDR3 spells CASSLRSSGGGLLYNEQFF. In DNA, the CDR3 is TGTGCCAGCAGCTTACGATCTAGCGGGGGGGGATTACTCTACAATGAGCAGTTCTTC.

The table lists this clonotype with many counts. The chain combines TRBV10-1 with TRBJ2-1; either TRBD1 or TRBD2 may supply D (5 bases each). CDR1 is WNHNN and CDR2 is SYGVQD in the germline V gene (reference sequence). The CDR3 is made up of 14 amino acids. V lost 8 bases and J 6 bases, leaving 17 bases between the germline ends. CDR3 sequence reads: CASSNGAYVNEQFF. The DNA of the CDR3 is TGCGCCAGCTCCAACGGGGCTTATGTCAATGAGCAGTTCTTC.

The DNA of the CDR3 is TGCGCCAGCAGCTTAAAGAGCGGGAGCCCTACGGGTGAGCAGTTCTTC. Its protein product is CASSLKSGSPTGEQFF. The V and J genes are TRBV5-1 and TRBJ2-1; TRBD2 matches at 8 bases. The CDR3 consists of 16 residues. V gave up 2 bases and J gave up 9 bases; unmatched junction bases: 13. Germline-derived CDR1 and CDR2 are SGHRS and YFSETQ.

This clonotype has more than one count but fewer than ten. The chain recombines TRBV7-9 with TRBJ1-6, with 11 bases that match TRBD1. V was pared by 5 bases and J by 9 bases, with 9 bases of the junction left unmatched. Germline V gives CDR1 SEHNR, CDR2 FQNEAQ (reference sequence). The CDR3 spans 16 residues. CDR3 in amino acids: CASSPLSGTGGSPLHF. CDR3 in DNA: TGTGCCAGCAGCCCGCTATCCGGGACAGGGGGTTCACCCCTCCACTTT.

V is TRBV5-1 and J is TRBJ2-2; D is perhaps TRBD2 (6 bases). CDR1 is SGHRS, CDR2 YFSETQ, per germline. The V gene lost 2 bases and the J gene lost 4 bases, with 12 bases spanning the gap. CDR3 length: 15 amino acids. CDR3 sequence (DNA): TGCGCCAGCAGCTTTATTAGCGGCGCCACCGGGGAGCTGTTTTTT. Residues: CASSFISGATGELFF. Drawing the rest from reference TRBV5-1 and TRBJ2-2, the complete variable domain is KAGVTQTPRYLIKTRGQQVTLSCSPISGHRSVSWYQQTPGQGLQFLFEYFSETQRNKGNFPGRFSGRQFSNSRSEMNVSTLELGDSALYLCASSFISGATGELFFGEGSRLTVL.

The table lists this clonotype with a few counts. The chain is built from TRBV20-1 and TRBJ2-7; D gene ambiguous. The germline V and J ends were trimmed by 3 bases and 4 bases, with 13 bases remaining between them. There are 13 residues in the CDR3. The germline CDR1 and CDR2 sequences are DFQATT and SNEGSKA (reference sequence). As DNA, the CDR3 is TGCAGTGCTAGCGCACAGCACTCGTACGAGCAGTACTTC. Translation gives CSASAQHSYEQYF.

This clonotype has only a few counts. The J gene is TRBJ1-5, the V gene TRBV27; unclear D gene. CDR1 is MNHEY, CDR2 SMNVEV, per germline (reference sequence). There are 14 residues in the CDR3. V was clipped by 2 bases and J by 2 bases, with 7 bases between them. CDR3 sequence reads: CASSLVWGNQPQHF. Here the CDR3 DNA reads TGTGCCAGCAGTTTAGTATGGGGCAATCAGCCCCAGCATTTT.

This clonotype was observed many times. CDR3 loop: CASRGVDYGYTF. The CDR3 DNA reads TGTGCCAGCAGAGGGGTGGACTATGGCTACACCTTC. J is TRBJ1-2 and V is TRBV6-5, with D possibly matching TRBD1 (5 bases). Germline CDR1 and CDR2: MNHEY and SVGAGI. This CDR3 has 12 amino acids. The V and J ends lost 6 bases and 3 bases respectively, with 8 bases between them.

The chain has TRBV7-9 and TRBJ2-1; no clear D gene. In germline, CDR1 is SEHNR, CDR2 FQNEAQ (reference sequence). The V end was cut by 4 bases, the J end by 0 bases, with 19 bases between. CDR3 length: 18 amino acids. The CDR3 here is CASSSTVSTSSSYNEQFF. The CDR3 DNA reads TGTGCCAGCAGCTCGACGGTGTCAACCTCCAGCTCCTACAATGAGCAGTTCTTC.

The gene calls are TRBV7-6 and TRBJ1-1, with 7 bases identical to TRBD1. Trimming removed 1 base from V and 5 bases from J; junction bases left unmatched: 7. Germline-derived CDR1 and CDR2 are SGHVS and FNYEAQ. The CDR3 runs to 15 residues. CDR3 sequence: CASSLEGGSSTEAFF. CDR3 sequence (DNA): TGTGCCAGCAGCTTAGAAGGGGGCTCGTCTACTGAAGCTTTCTTT. The entire variable domain, with the rest obtained from reference TRBV7-6 and TRBJ1-1, is as follows: GAGVSQSPRYKVTKRGQDVALRCDPISGHVSLYWYRQALGQGPEFLTYFNYEAQQDKSGLPNDRFSAERPEGSISTLTIQRTEQRDSAMYRCASSLEGGSSTEAFFGQGTRLTVV.